A single sample gave rise to the 10 T cell receptor beta chains below, sequenced in a study of CD8 T cells in ankylosing spondylitis (dated by TCRdb to 2017 to 2019). To prepare the library, 5' RACE was applied. Sequencing used an Illumina HiSeq 2500. TCRdb applied fastp at Q25 and MiXCR to the public reads, then kept only in-frame beta chains. Every distinct CDR3 protein forms one entry, paired with its most common genes and DNA. Present in this sample are about 220,000 distinct CDR3 sequences, under 30% of which were seen just once. The top ten hold more than 6.5% of the sample. Sequencing was performed on blood, either unsorted or a sorted T cell fraction (not recorded which). The receptors stem from a male donor with ankylosing spondylitis or in good health (not recorded which).

The rearrangement uses TRBV14 and TRBJ1-1; TRBD1 matches 7 bases. The V and J ends lost 0 bases and 3 bases, in that order; junction bases with no gene match: 10. This CDR3 has 17 amino acids. Germline values: CDR1 SGHDN, CDR2 FVKESK. The CDR3 here is CASSQEINRGVHTEAFF. The CDR3 DNA reads as TGTGCCAGCAGCCAAGAGATTAACAGGGGCGTGCACACTGAAGCTTTCTTT.

At least ten counts were recorded for this clonotype. The chain recombines TRBV20-1 with TRBJ2-2; D is undetermined. The CDR3 has 14 amino acids. V lost 2 bases and J lost 5, with 12 bases in between. Per the germline V gene, CDR1 is DFQATT and CDR2 is SNEGSKA (reference sequence). The CDR3 region has the DNA TGCAGTGCTAGACAATCCGTAGGAACCGGGGAGCTGTTTTTT. It codes for CSARQSVGTGELFF.

Turning to this clonotype: A read error is possible here, since a much larger clone lies one base away. The chain carries TRBV5-1 and TRBJ1-2; 7 nucleotides align to TRBD1. The CDR3 has 13 residues. J lost 8 bases, V lost 3 bases, and 7 bases had no gene match. CDR1 is SGHRS, CDR2 YFSETQ, per germline. DNA of the CDR3: TGCGCCAGCAGCTACATGCAGGGGGACGGCTACACCTTC. Its protein is CASSYMQGDGYTF. Together with reference TRBV5-1 and TRBJ1-2, the CDR3 gives the full variable domain: KAGVTQTPRYLIKTRGQQVTLSCSPISGHRSVSWYQQTPGQGLQFLFEYFSETQRNKGNFPGRFSGRQFSNSRSEMNVSTLELGDSALYLCASSYMQGDGYTFGSGTRLTVV.

This clonotype was seen only a few times. This chain joins TRBV5-1 and TRBJ2-7, with D maybe TRBD2 (6 bases). Germline-derived CDR1 and CDR2 are SGHRS and YFSETQ. The CDR3 extends over 15 amino acids. Trimming took off 2 bases at V and 0 bases at J, with 12 bases between the two ends. The CDR3 loop reads CASSLSLASSYEQYF. The CDR3 bases are TGCGCCAGCAGCTTAAGTCTAGCGAGCTCCTACGAGCAGTACTTC.

DNA of the CDR3: TGTGCCAGCAGCTTAGTGGGTACCTCCTATAATTCACCCCTCCACTTT. It translates to CASSLVGTSYNSPLHF. The V call is TRBV7-2, the J call TRBJ1-6; D remains ambiguous. The CDR3 is made up of 16 amino acids. The germline V and J ends were trimmed by 1 base and 0 bases, with 7 bases remaining between them. CDR1 and CDR2 (germline): SGHTA, FQGNSA. Full variable domain (remainder filled in from reference TRBV7-2 and TRBJ1-6): GAGVSQSPSNKVTEKGKDVELRCDPISGHTALYWYRQSLGQGLEFLIYFQGNSAPDKSGLPSDRFSAERTGGSVSTLTIQRTQQEDSAVYLCASSLVGTSYNSPLHFGNGTRLTVT.

The CDR3 bases are TGCAGTGCTAGAGCCCAAATAGACAGGTACCAAGAGACCCAGTACTTC. Translated: CSARAQIDRYQETQYF. The V and J genes are TRBV20-1 and TRBJ2-5; D might be TRBD1 (6 bases). The V and J ends lost 1 base and 0 bases respectively, with 15 bases between them. Germline lookup yields CDR1 DFQATT and CDR2 SNEGSKA (reference sequence). The CDR3 loop spans 16 amino acids.

This chain joins TRBV12-3 or TRBV12-4 and TRBJ2-2, with 7 bases that match TRBD1. The CDR3 runs 14 residues. Trimming at V came to 4 bases and at J to 6 bases, leaving 5 bases not matched to a gene. The CDR3 DNA reads as TGTGCCAGCAGTTCCAACAGGGGTTCCGGGGAGCTGTTTTTT. The encoded protein is CASSSNRGSGELFF.

The sample holds one count of this clonotype. The chain joins TRBV5-1 to TRBJ2-7, with D possibly TRBD2 on 5 matching bases. The CDR3 consists of 15 residues. In germline, CDR1 is SGHRS, CDR2 YFSETQ. V lost 7 bases and J lost 6, with 23 bases in between. The CDR3 sequence is CASATSGNPPGEQYF. The CDR3 nucleotides read TGCGCCAGCGCTACCTCCGGGAACCCTCCTGGCGAGCAGTACTTC.

Many counts were recorded for this clonotype. The chain couples TRBV20-1 to TRBJ2-7; tentatively, D is TRBD2 (6 bases). Trimming removed 5 bases from V and 3 bases from J, with 14 bases in between. CDR1 is DFQATT, CDR2 SNEGSKA, per germline (reference sequence). The CDR3 extends over 13 amino acids. In DNA, the CDR3 is TGCAGTGCTGACCGGGGGAGCGGCTACGAGCAGTACTTC. The encoded protein is CSADRGSGYEQYF.

The table lists this clonotype with a few counts. The rearrangement links TRBV7-8 to TRBJ2-1; 10 bases map to TRBD2. Germline V gives CDR1 SGHVS, CDR2 FQNEAQ. Trimming removed 4 bases from V and 9 bases from J; junction bases left unmatched: 6. CDR3 size: 14 residues. The CDR3 sequence: CASSSGTSVSEQFF. The CDR3 coding sequence is TGTGCCAGCAGCTCAGGGACTAGCGTTAGTGAGCAGTTCTTC.